This section outlines one TCR beta chain sequence together with its context. V shed 4 bases and J shed 4 bases, with 7 bases lying between them. The CDR3 contains 12 residues. CDR1 is LGHNA and CDR2 is YNFKEQ in the germline V gene. TCRdb reprocessed the RT-PCR reads with MiXCR, giving one entry per CDR3 protein. This table has approximately 37,000 distinct CDR3 sequences, more than 30% appearing once. The entry originates in a study of patients and donors after allogeneic stem cell transplantation. The chain uses TRBV4-2 and TRBJ1-2; D call uncertain. The receptor was isolated from a human donor who was either an allogeneic HSCT recipient or a stem cell or donor lymphocyte infusion donor (not recorded which). It is not recorded whose cells these are; they may come from a transplant donor. Specimen: blood, either unsorted or a sorted T cell fraction (not recorded which). The chain's CDR3 is CASSPNSYGYTF. As DNA, the CDR3 is TGTGCCAGCAGCCCCAACAGCTATGGCTACACCTTC.